The next 9 T cell receptor beta chains were all read from a single sample in a study of naive and memory T cell subsets. An oligonucleotide containing a UMI was ligated to the 3' end of TCR cDNA. Ligated cDNA underwent four rounds of PCR with nested alpha and beta constant region primers and SP2. A single record per CDR3 protein comes from TCRdb applying MiXCR to the 5' RACE reads. The table includes around 56,000 distinct CDR3 sequences, around 8% detected once. These TCRs come from a female donor in good health.

This clonotype was recorded a few times. The chain uses TRBV20-1 and TRBJ2-3, with TRBD2 as a possible D gene (6 bases). CDR1 is DFQATT, CDR2 SNEGSKA, per germline (reference sequence). V was trimmed by 4 bases and J by 1 base, leaving 9 bases between them. The CDR3 sequence is 13 residues long. DNA for the CDR3: TGCAGTGCTAATTGGGGGGGCACAGATACGCAGTATTTT. Protein sequence: CSANWGGTDTQYF.

A few counts support this clonotype. The chain couples TRBV7-2 to TRBJ1-4; maybe TRBD1 (6 bases). CDR3 length equals 15 residues. Germline lookup yields CDR1 SGHTA and CDR2 FQGNSA. Trimming removed 5 bases from V and 7 bases from J, with 17 bases in between. The CDR3 loop reads CASSRGLLGGEKLFF. The CDR3 bases are TGTGCCAGCAGCCGTGGGCTTCTAGGGGGTGAAAAACTGTTTTTT.

At least ten counts were recorded for this clonotype. J is TRBJ1-5 and V is TRBV12-5, with D possibly being TRBD1 (5 bases). Trimming took off 0 bases at V and 1 base at J, with 22 bases between the two ends. The germline V gene has CDR1 LGHNT and CDR2 FRNRAP. The CDR3 is made up of 20 amino acids. The CDR3 loop is CASGLVRWGGKGVSNQPQHF. The CDR3 nucleotides are TGTGCTAGTGGTTTGGTTCGATGGGGGGGAAAGGGAGTCAGCAATCAGCCCCAGCATTTT.

This clonotype was counted at least ten times. The chain employs TRBV7-9 and TRBJ1-4; D is unclear. Trimming took 4 bases from V and 8 from J, leaving 14 bases between them. Germline loops: CDR1 SEHNR, CDR2 FQNEAQ (reference sequence). The CDR3 is 14 amino acids. In DNA, the CDR3 is TGTGCCAGCAGCTCCGCCCGGGTTGGCGAAAAACTGTTTTTT. Amino acids: CASSSARVGEKLFF.

This clonotype was observed a few times. This chain connects TRBV6-1 to TRBJ1-1, with no clear D. This CDR3 has 11 amino acids. CDR1 and CDR2 (germline): MNHNS, SASEGT. V dropped 7 bases and J dropped 10 bases, with 13 bases sitting between them. For the CDR3, the DNA is TGTGCCAGCATAACAAGGGTTAGAGCTTTCTTT. This encodes CASITRVRAFF.

Many counts were recorded for this clonotype. Here the CDR3 DNA reads TGTGCCAGCAGCCTCGAGCAGGGTCGTAATTCACCCCTCCACTTT. Amino acids: CASSLEQGRNSPLHF. The chain recombines TRBV7-2 with TRBJ1-6, with a tentative D call TRBD1 (5 bases). V was clipped by 5 bases and J by 6 bases, with 14 bases between them. This CDR3 is built from 15 residues. The germline V gene has CDR1 SGHTA and CDR2 FQGNSA.

The CDR3 DNA reads as TGTGCCAGCAGCCCCAACGCTCATAAGACAGATACGCAGTATTTT. Translation gives CASSPNAHKTDTQYF. The gene calls are TRBV12-3 or TRBV12-4 and TRBJ2-3; D remains ambiguous. The V and J ends lost 6 bases and 3 bases respectively, with 16 bases between them. The CDR3 is 15 residues long.

The rearrangement joins TRBV24-1 to TRBJ2-7; tentatively, D is TRBD1 or TRBD2 (5 bases each). This CDR3 is 12 amino acids long. The germline V gene has CDR1 KGHDR and CDR2 SFDVKD. Deletions cut 3 bases from V and 7 bases from J, with 9 bases between. Here the CDR3 reads CATSDNWGEQYF. The CDR3 DNA sequence: TGTGCCACCAGTGATAACTGGGGGGAGCAGTACTTC.

This clonotype was picked up many times. The chain joins TRBV29-1 to TRBJ2-3, with a weak D call TRBD2 (6 bases). In germline, CDR1 is SQVTM, CDR2 ANQGSEA. Trimming removed 1 base from V and 3 bases from J, with 8 bases in between. The CDR3 sequence is 13 residues long. CDR3 coding DNA: TGCAGCGTTGAAGTGGGGGGAACAGATACGCAGTATTTT. The encoded protein is CSVEVGGTDTQYF.